These 4 T cell receptor beta chains were sequenced from one sample in a study of T-cell reconstitution after alpha-beta-depleted transplantation in children. Preparation of the TCRbeta library involved a method that used unique molecular identifiers. Each CDR3 protein gets one entry after TCRdb re-called the PCR reads with MiXCR. The table has roughly 150,000 distinct CDR3 sequences, 11% seen once. Sequencing was performed on PBMCs, taken before TCRalphabeta/CD19-depleted stem cell transplant. These receptor sequences come from a boy younger than 10 with acute myeloid leukemia, due to receive a stem cell transplant.

This clonotype was seen repeatedly, ten times or more. The chain recombines TRBV12-3 or TRBV12-4 with TRBJ1-4, with no clear D. V shed 4 bases and J shed 5 bases, with 11 bases lying between them. This CDR3 spans 14 amino acids. Here the CDR3 DNA reads TGTGCCAGCAGTTCGGACTGCCTGAATGAAAAACTGTTTTTT. Its translation is CASSSDCLNEKLFF.

This clonotype appeared a single time. Possible read error: a much larger clone is one base away. The genes are TRBV3-1 and TRBJ1-2; D not certain. The CDR3 consists of 12 residues. Germline values: CDR1 LGHDT, CDR2 YNNKEL (reference sequence). CDR3 loop: CASTTAGYGDTF. The CDR3 region has the DNA TGTGCCAGCACCACGGCAGGCTATGGCGACACCTTC.

This clonotype was observed at least ten times. The chain recombines TRBV25-1 with TRBJ2-3; 9 positions match TRBD2. With 6 bases clipped from V and 3 bases from J, the junction kept 10 bases outside the gene matches. There are 16 residues in the CDR3. From germline, CDR1 is MGHDK and CDR2 SYGVNS. CDR3 residues: CASRGRGLAATDTQYF. For the CDR3, the DNA is TGTGCCAGCAGGGGGAGGGGACTAGCAGCGACAGATACGCAGTATTTT.

Regarding this clonotype: Being one base from a much bigger clone, this may be a read error. Because it lacks the conserved phenylalanine or tryptophan at the end, this CDR3 is likely a read error. For the CDR3, the DNA is TGTGCCAGCAGCTTACTCTACGGCACAGATACGCAGTATCTT. Translating gives CASSLLYGTDTQYL. V usage is TRBV7-2 and J usage is TRBJ2-3; D not resolved. The CDR3 sequence is 14 residues long. V lost 2 bases to trimming and J lost 1 base, with 7 bases between them. Germline V gene lookup returns CDR1 SGHTA and CDR2 FQGNSA.